This TCR beta chain was identified during a study of blood T cell repertoires in COVID-19. This clone was observed a single time. Trimming removed 6 bases at V and 3 bases at J, with 8 bases between. The V gene's germline CDR1 is MNHEY and CDR2 SVGAGI. The CDR3 consists of 12 residues. This table comes from immunoSEQ multiplex PCR, and its TCRdb copy is limited to in-frame clones, with some not included. The sample shows fewer than 20,000 clones, roughly nine tenths of them seen only once. The sequenced material came from peripheral blood. V and J are TRBV6-5 and TRBJ2-5; D not resolved. The receptor was derived from a man older than 75 with acute or convalescent COVID-19. The CDR3 nucleotides are TGTGCCAGCAGACCTCCGGAAGAGACCCAGTACTTC. It specifies CASRPPEETQYF.